Listed below are T cell receptor beta chains from one sample, sequenced in a study of cytomegalovirus exposure and HLA in healthy donors. The method was immunoSEQ multiplex PCR; TCRdb's version includes in-frame clones alone and lacks a portion of them. The sample lists fewer than 130,000 clones; around 80% were seen once. The specimen sequenced was PBMCs. The receptors here all came from a woman in her thirties or forties in good health and CMV-seronegative. Both conserved end residues are part of each CDR3. D genes are given only for firm matches. Not every row has a clone size; where given, it reads once, few, many or a size class.

v_call: TRBV28; j_call: TRBJ1-6; cdr3_length: 16; clone_size: .; d_call: .; cdr3_nt: TGTGCCAGCAGTTTAGGCTCCGGACGAGAGGGTTCACCCCTCCACTTT; cdr3_aa: CASSLGSGREGSPLHF
v_call: TRBV28; j_call: TRBJ2-7; cdr3_length: 13; clone_size: .; d_call: .; cdr3_nt: TGTGCCAGCATTAACGGACACCCCTACGAGCAGTACTTC; cdr3_aa: CASINGHPYEQYF
v_call: TRBV7-9; j_call: TRBJ1-2; cdr3_length: 15; clone_size: .; d_call: TRBD1; cdr3_nt: TGTGCCAGCAGCTTTGGACAGGGGGCTGGCTATGGCTACACCTTC; cdr3_aa: CASSFGQGAGYGYTF
v_call: TRBV10-1; j_call: TRBJ2-3; cdr3_length: 17; clone_size: .; d_call: TRBD2; cdr3_nt: TGCGCCAGCAGTGAGTCGAGGGGACTAGCGGGGTCAGATACGCAGTATTTT; cdr3_aa: CASSESRGLAGSDTQYF
v_call: TRBV19; j_call: TRBJ2-1; cdr3_length: 15; clone_size: few; d_call: TRBD1; cdr3_nt: TGTGCCAGTAGTCTCCCGACGACAGGGGTCAATGAGCAGTTCTTC; cdr3_aa: CASSLPTTGVNEQFF
v_call: TRBV6-6; j_call: TRBJ2-7; cdr3_length: 13; clone_size: .; d_call: .; cdr3_nt: TGTGCCAGCAGATCGGACTACGCCTACGAGCAGTACTTC; cdr3_aa: CASRSDYAYEQYF
v_call: TRBV5-8; j_call: TRBJ2-1; cdr3_length: 13; clone_size: .; d_call: TRBD1; cdr3_nt: TGTGCCAGCAGCTTTGACAGGGGCCATGAGCAGTTCTTC; cdr3_aa: CASSFDRGHEQFF
v_call: TRBV10-2; j_call: TRBJ2-3; cdr3_length: 15; clone_size: few; d_call: TRBD2; cdr3_nt: TGCGCCAGCAGGAGACTAGCGGAGTCCACAGATACGCAGTATTTT; cdr3_aa: CASRRLAESTDTQYF
v_call: TRBV9; j_call: TRBJ1-5; cdr3_length: 13; clone_size: .; d_call: .; cdr3_nt: TGTGCCAGCAACACACACCAGGATCAGCCCCAGCATTTT; cdr3_aa: CASNTHQDQPQHF
v_call: TRBV5-1; j_call: TRBJ2-2; cdr3_length: 13; clone_size: .; d_call: .; cdr3_nt: TGCGCCAGCAGTTTGCTAGCTCTAGGTGGGCTGTTTTTT; cdr3_aa: CASSLLALGGLFF
v_call: TRBV30; j_call: TRBJ2-7; cdr3_length: 13; clone_size: .; d_call: TRBD2; cdr3_nt: TGTGCCTGCCTCGGGGGGACTAGCGCCGAGCAGTACTTC; cdr3_aa: CACLGGTSAEQYF
v_call: TRBV7-9; j_call: TRBJ1-3; cdr3_length: 15; clone_size: once; d_call: .; cdr3_nt: TGTTCCAGCAGCCGAGGGTACGACTCTGGAAACACCATATATTTT; cdr3_aa: CSSSRGYDSGNTIYF